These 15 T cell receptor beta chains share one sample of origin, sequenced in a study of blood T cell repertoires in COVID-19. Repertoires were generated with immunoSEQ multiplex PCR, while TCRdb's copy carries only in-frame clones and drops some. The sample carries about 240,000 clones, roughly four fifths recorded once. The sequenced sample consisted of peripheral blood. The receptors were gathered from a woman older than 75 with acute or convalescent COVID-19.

The CDR3 nucleotides are TGTGCCAGCAGTCAGACAGGGGGCTCCCCTCATTCACCCCTCCACTTT. Its translation is CASSQTGGSPHSPLHF. The chain links TRBV6-6 to TRBJ1-6; TRBD1 agrees at 10 bases. Germline CDR1 reads MNHNY; CDR2 reads SVGAGI (reference sequence). The CDR3 loop spans 16 amino acids. V shed 5 bases and J 8 bases; nucleotides not matched to a gene: 9.

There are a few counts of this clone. CDR3 coding DNA: TGTGCCAGTAGTATAGAGAGGGTCTTTGGAGGTTTGACTGAAGCTTTCTTT. It is translated as CASSIERVFGGLTEAFF. This chain links TRBV19 with TRBJ1-1; D call uncertain. The CDR3 contains 17 residues. The germline V and J ends were trimmed by 0 bases and 5 bases, with 19 bases remaining between them. Germline-derived CDR1 and CDR2 are LNHDA and SQIVND (reference sequence).

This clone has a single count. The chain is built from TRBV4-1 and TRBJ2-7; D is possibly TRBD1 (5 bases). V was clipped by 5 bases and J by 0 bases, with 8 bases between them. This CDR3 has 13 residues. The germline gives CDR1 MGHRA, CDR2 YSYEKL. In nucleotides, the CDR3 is TGCGCCAGCAGCGACAGTTTCTCCTACGAGCAGTACTTC. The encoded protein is CASSDSFSYEQYF.

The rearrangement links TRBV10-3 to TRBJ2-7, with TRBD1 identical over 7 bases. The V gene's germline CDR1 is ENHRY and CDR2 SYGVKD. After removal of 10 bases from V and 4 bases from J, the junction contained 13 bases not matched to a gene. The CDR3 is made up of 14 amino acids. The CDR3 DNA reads TGTGCCACCCTATCCGGGACAGAGAAATACGAGCAGTACTTC. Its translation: CATLSGTEKYEQYF.

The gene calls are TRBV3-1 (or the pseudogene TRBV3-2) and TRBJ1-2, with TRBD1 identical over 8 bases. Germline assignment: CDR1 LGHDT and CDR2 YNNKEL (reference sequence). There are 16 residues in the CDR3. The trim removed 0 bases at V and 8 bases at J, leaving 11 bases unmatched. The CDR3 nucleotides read TGTGCCAGCAGCCAAGACTTGCACCAGGGGGCCCGGGGCTACACCTTC. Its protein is CASSQDLHQGARGYTF.

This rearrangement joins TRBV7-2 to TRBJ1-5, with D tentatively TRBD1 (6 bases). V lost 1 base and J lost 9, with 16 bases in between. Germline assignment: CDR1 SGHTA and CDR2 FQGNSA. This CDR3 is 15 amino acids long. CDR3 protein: CASSLEWTEGLPQHF. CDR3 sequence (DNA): TGTGCCAGCAGCTTAGAGTGGACAGAGGGGTTGCCCCAGCATTTT.

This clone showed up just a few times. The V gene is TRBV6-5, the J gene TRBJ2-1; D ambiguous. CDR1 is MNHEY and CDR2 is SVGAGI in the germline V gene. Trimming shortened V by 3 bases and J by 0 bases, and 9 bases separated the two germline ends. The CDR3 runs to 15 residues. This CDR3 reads CASSYGWSSYNEQFF. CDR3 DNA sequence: TGTGCCAGCAGTTATGGTTGGAGCTCCTACAATGAGCAGTTCTTC.

CDR3 in amino acids: CASTRDRASGGYTF. CDR3 coding DNA: TGTGCCAGCACCCGAGACAGGGCTAGTGGTGGCTACACCTTC. The chain links TRBV7-8 to TRBJ1-2, with 7 nucleotides matching TRBD1. The CDR3 has 14 residues. V lost 7 bases and J lost 7; bases outside the gene matches: 12. Germline V gives CDR1 SGHVS, CDR2 FQNEAQ.

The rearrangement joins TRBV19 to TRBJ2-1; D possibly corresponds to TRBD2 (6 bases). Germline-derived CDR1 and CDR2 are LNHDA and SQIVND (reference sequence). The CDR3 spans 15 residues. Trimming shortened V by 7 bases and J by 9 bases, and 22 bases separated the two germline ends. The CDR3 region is CASTPEGPVGGEQFF. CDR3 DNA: TGTGCCAGTACCCCCGAGGGGCCGGTCGGGGGTGAGCAGTTCTTC.

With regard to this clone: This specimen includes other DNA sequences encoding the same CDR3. The chain's CDR3 is CASSLFGNQPQHF. CDR3 sequence (DNA): TGTGCCAGCAGCCTCTTTGGCAATCAGCCCCAGCATTTT. V gene TRBV3-1 (or the pseudogene TRBV3-2) combines with J gene TRBJ1-5; D unresolved. The CDR3 extends over 13 amino acids. The germline V and J ends were trimmed by 4 bases and 2 bases, with 6 bases remaining between them. Looked up from germline, CDR1 is LGHDT and CDR2 is YNNKEL (reference sequence).

CDR3: CASSQDPEGNNEQFF. The CDR3 region has the DNA TGTGCCAGCAGCCAAGACCCTGAGGGCAACAATGAGCAGTTCTTC. The chain links TRBV4-2 to TRBJ2-1, with D perhaps TRBD2 (5 bases). The ends were cut back, 0 bases at V and 5 bases at J, with 11 bases in the middle. This CDR3 contains 15 residues. CDR1 and CDR2 (germline): LGHNA, YNFKEQ.

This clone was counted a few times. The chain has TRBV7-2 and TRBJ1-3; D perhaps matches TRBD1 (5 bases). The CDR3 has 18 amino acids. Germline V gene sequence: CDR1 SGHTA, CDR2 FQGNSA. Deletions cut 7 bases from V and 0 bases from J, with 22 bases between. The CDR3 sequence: CASTNPGTIGDSGNTIYF. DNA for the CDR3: TGTGCCAGCACAAACCCCGGGACTATAGGCGACTCTGGAAACACCATATATTTT.

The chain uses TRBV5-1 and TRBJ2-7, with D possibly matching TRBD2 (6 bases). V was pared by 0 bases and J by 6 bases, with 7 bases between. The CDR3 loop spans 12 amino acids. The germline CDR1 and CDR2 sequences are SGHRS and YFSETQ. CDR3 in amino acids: CASSLVGGEQYF. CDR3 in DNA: TGCGCCAGCAGCTTGGTGGGGGGCGAGCAGTACTTC.

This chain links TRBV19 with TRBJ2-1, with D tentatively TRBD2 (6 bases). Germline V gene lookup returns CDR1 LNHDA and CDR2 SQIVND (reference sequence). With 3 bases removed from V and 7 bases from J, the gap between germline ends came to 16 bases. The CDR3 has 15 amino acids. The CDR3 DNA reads TGTGCCAGTAGTATCAGGGAGGCCATAAGGAATGAGCAGTTCTTC. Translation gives CASSIREAIRNEQFF.

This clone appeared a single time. The CDR3 DNA reads as TGTGCCAGAAGCCAAAGCGGGGGGGTGGATACGCAGTATTTT. Translated, it gives CARSQSGGVDTQYF. The rearrangement joins TRBV5-3 to TRBJ2-3; 10 bases fit TRBD2. TRBV5-3 is noted as an ORF with a role that remains uncertain. V was pared by 4 bases and J by 6 bases, with 5 bases of the junction left unmatched. This CDR3 has 14 residues.